A single sample is the source of the 5 T cell receptor beta chains below, sequenced in a study of blood T cell repertoires in COVID-19. TCRdb's table, derived via immunoSEQ multiplex PCR, lists solely in-frame clones and lacks some. The profile shows tens of thousands of clones, 85% to 90% of them singletons. The sequencing sample was made of peripheral blood. All receptors derive from a human donor with active COVID-19. The donor label of this sample is uncertain.

CDR3 in amino acids: CASSGLAGPAYNEQFF. In DNA form, the CDR3 reads TGTGCCAGTTCGGGACTAGCGGGCCCCGCCTACAATGAGCAGTTCTTC. The chain joins TRBV19 to TRBJ2-1; 12 positions match TRBD2. CDR3 length: 16 amino acids. Germline V gene data show CDR1 as LNHDA and CDR2 as SQIVND (reference sequence). The V segment lost 8 bases and the J segment 2 bases; nucleotides outside the gene matches: 7.

A single count supports this clone. The gene calls are TRBV5-5 and TRBJ1-1; possible D gene TRBD1, 6 bases. The V gene lost 0 bases and the J gene lost 1 base, with 13 bases spanning the gap. The CDR3 is 16 amino acids. CDR1 is SGHKS and CDR2 is YYEKEE in the germline V gene (reference sequence). DNA of the CDR3: TGTGCCAGCAGCTTGGTCAGGGGCGTTAAGAACACTGAAGCTTTCTTT. It codes for CASSLVRGVKNTEAFF. The whole variable domain, remainder taken from reference TRBV5-5 and TRBJ1-1, is DAGVTQSPTHLIKTRGQQVTLRCSPISGHKSVSWYQQVLGQGPQFIFQYYEKEERGRGNFPDRFSARQFPNYSSELNVNALLLGDSALYLCASSLVRGVKNTEAFFGQGTRLTVV.

This clone was counted a single time. The chain recombines TRBV4-2 with TRBJ2-3; 10 bases are shared with TRBD1. The CDR3 length is 16 residues. J lost 5 bases, V lost 2 bases, and 7 bases had no gene match. CDR1 and CDR2 (germline): LGHNA, YNFKEQ. The CDR3 spells CASSQPTGGKGDTQYF. CDR3 bases: TGTGCCAGCAGCCAACCGACAGGGGGCAAGGGAGATACGCAGTATTTT.

The chain recombines TRBV28 with TRBJ1-2; unclear D gene. Trimming removed 10 bases at V and 6 bases at J, with 15 bases between. Germline CDR1 MDHEN, CDR2 SYDVKM. CDR3 length: 12 amino acids. This CDR3 reads CATTSSPDGYTF. The CDR3, as DNA: TGTGCCACCACTTCGTCCCCCGATGGCTACACCTTC.

This chain connects TRBV4-1 to TRBJ2-2; no definite D call. This CDR3 region has 15 residues. In germline, CDR1 is MGHRA, CDR2 YSYEKL. Trimming took off 0 bases at V and 5 bases at J, with 10 bases between the two ends. CDR3 protein: CASSQDRVVTGELFF. The CDR3, as DNA: TGCGCCAGCAGCCAAGACCGTGTAGTAACCGGGGAGCTGTTTTTT.